This T cell receptor beta chain was obtained from a study of control samples from healthy donors and cancer patients. J gave up 5 bases and V 1 base, and 4 bases lay outside the gene matches. The germline V gene has CDR1 SGHTS and CDR2 YDEGEE. The CDR3 is 14 residues long. Method: immunoSEQ multiplex PCR; TCRdb's copy keeps in-frame clones and lacks some. The profile covers tens of thousands of clones, with roughly nine tenths appearing a single time and about 8.6% taken by the ten largest. The V gene is TRBV5-8, the J gene TRBJ2-5, with 8 bases matching TRBD2. This clonotype was obtained from a woman in her 50s with colorectal cancer. Material: PBMCs. CDR3 nucleotide sequence: TGTGCCAGCAGCTTGCGCGGGGGGATGGAGACCCAGTACTTC. It encodes CASSLRGGMETQYF.